This TCR beta chain was observed in a study of T cell clonality in common variable immunodeficiency. The sample holds a few counts of this clone. From the germline J gene comes the end of the CDR3, since the read stops 3 residues before it. V was clipped by 2 bases and J by 1 base; unmatched bases: 4. Germline values: CDR1 GTSNPN, CDR2 SVGIG (reference sequence). This CDR3 spans 14 amino acids. Using immunoSEQ multiplex PCR, the repertoire was profiled, and TCRdb retains in-frame clones only, with some absent. The sample has around 52,000 clones, none seen only once. This chain uses TRBV30 with TRBJ1-1, with 7 bases identical to TRBD1. The sample comprised peripheral blood mononuclear cells. This clonotype originated in a person aged 18 to 70 in good health. The chain's CDR3 is CAWSPRTGNTEAFF. Incomplete CDR3 DNA: TGTGCCTGGAGTCCCCGGACAGGGAACACTGAA.